The source of this T cell receptor beta chain is a study of identical twins. Every one of the donors was a healthy Caucasian. V was shortened by 6 bases and J by 6 bases, with 12 bases between the two germline ends. Germline CDR1 reads SQVTM; CDR2 reads ANQGSEA. CDR3 size: 11 residues. TCRdb reprocessed the 5' RACE reads with MiXCR, giving one entry per CDR3 protein. The sample includes about 250,000 distinct CDR3 sequences, 6% to 8.5% of them seen just once. This clonotype was picked up a small number of times. What it binds is not known. Study results and limitations: Invariant T cells like MAIT and iNKT could partly confound the zero-insertion analyses.

The same data also contributed to another study, on yellow fever vaccine responses in identical twins.

Sequencing was done on a sample of CD8+ T cells sorted from blood. The sequence came from a woman under 30 in good health. The rearrangement uses TRBV29-1 and TRBJ2-7, with unresolved D. CDR3 in DNA: TGCAGCGTCGCAGCTAGTGCCGAGCAGTACTTC. This gives the protein CSVAASAEQYF.